The 30 T cell receptor beta chains given below trace back to one sample, sequenced in a study of cytomegalovirus exposure and HLA in healthy donors. The PCR had 60 Vbeta and 13 Jbeta primers. TCRdb's table, derived via immunoSEQ multiplex PCR, lists solely in-frame clones and lacks some. Reported are tens of thousands of clones; the ten largest clones contain approximately 3.8%. Sample: PBMCs. These receptors came from a female donor in good health and CMV-seropositive.

V usage is TRBV19 and J usage is TRBJ2-5, with D possibly TRBD1 on 6 matching bases. The germline V gene encodes CDR1 LNHDA and CDR2 SQIVND (reference sequence). The CDR3 has 15 residues. The V end was cut by 3 bases, the J end by 4 bases, with 15 bases between. As DNA, the CDR3 is TGTGCCAGTAGTATCAGGGGCGCTTTGGGAGAGACCCAGTACTTC. Its translation: CASSIRGALGETQYF.

V and J are TRBV18 and TRBJ2-3, with TRBD2 as a possible D gene (6 bases). CDR3 length equals 15 residues. Germline values: CDR1 KGHSH, CDR2 LQKENI. V lost 3 bases, J lost 1 base, and 11 bases lay in between. The CDR3 nucleotides read TGTGCCAGCTCACCGAGATGGGGGGGCACAGATACGCAGTATTTT. It yields the protein CASSPRWGGTDTQYF.

The V call is TRBV11-3, the J call TRBJ1-2, with 9 bases matching TRBD1. This CDR3 contains 15 residues. The V gene's germline CDR1 is SGHNT and CDR2 YENEEA. After removal of 1 base from V and 4 bases from J, the junction contained 4 bases not matched to a gene. CDR3 amino acids: CASSLGTGDVYGYTF. CDR3 DNA sequence: TGTGCCAGCAGCTTAGGGACAGGGGATGTCTATGGCTACACCTTC.

This chain links TRBV9 with TRBJ1-4, with TRBD1 matching 9 bases. V dropped 4 bases and J dropped 7; count of bases not matched to a gene: 8. Germline lookup yields CDR1 SGDLS and CDR2 YYNGEE. CDR3 size: 15 residues. CDR3 nucleotide sequence: TGTGCCAGCAGCCCCACCGGGACAGGGAGTGAAAAACTGTTTTTT. This gives the protein CASSPTGTGSEKLFF.

The chain has TRBV7-2 and TRBJ1-1; the D is unclear. V was trimmed by 4 bases and J by 1 base, leaving 7 bases between them. This CDR3 has 13 amino acids. Germline loops: CDR1 SGHTA, CDR2 FQGNSA. CDR3 nucleotide sequence: TGTGCCAGCAGCTGGAGTGAGAACACTGAAGCTTTCTTT. It translates to CASSWSENTEAFF.

The chain carries TRBV29-1 and TRBJ2-7; 9 bases are shared with TRBD1. The CDR3 runs 14 residues. CDR1 and CDR2 from the germline V gene are SQVTM and ANQGSEA. V was clipped by 4 bases and J by 2 bases; unmatched bases: 6. CDR3 in amino acids: CSVALGTGTYEQYF. In DNA, the CDR3 is TGCAGCGTTGCCCTGGGGACAGGGACCTACGAGCAGTACTTC.

A note on this clone: Other DNA sequences of this sample code for an identical CDR3. The chain is built from TRBV5-1 and TRBJ2-3; possible D gene TRBD1, 5 bases. CDR1 SGHRS and CDR2 YFSETQ come from the germline V gene. The CDR3 consists of 16 residues. V lost 4 bases and J lost 1, with 16 bases in between. The CDR3 nucleotides read TGCGCCAGCAGCCCGTCGACAGTCCCCCGCACAGATACGCAGTATTTT. As protein: CASSPSTVPRTDTQYF.

The J gene is TRBJ2-5, the V gene TRBV4-1, with D perhaps TRBD1 (6 bases). The length of the CDR3 is 15 residues. V dropped 4 bases and J dropped 1 base, with 13 bases sitting between them. Germline-derived CDR1 and CDR2 are MGHRA and YSYEKL. CDR3 loop: CASSRLPTGQETQYF. CDR3 sequence (DNA): TGCGCCAGCAGCCGGCTCCCGACAGGCCAAGAGACCCAGTACTTC.

The chain combines TRBV28 with TRBJ2-7; 7 bases fit TRBD1. The germline CDR1 and CDR2 sequences are MDHEN and SYDVKM. With 4 bases clipped from V and 5 bases from J, the junction kept 14 bases outside the gene matches. The CDR3 runs to 16 residues. The CDR3 DNA sequence: TGTGCCAGCAGTTACCCCCGGGACAGCCCAGGGGACGAGCAGTACTTC. This encodes CASSYPRDSPGDEQYF.

In DNA form, the CDR3 reads TGTGCCAGCAGTCTTATCGGACAGGTAGGAACCTACGAGCAGTACTTC. Protein sequence: CASSLIGQVGTYEQYF. The V gene is TRBV28, the J gene TRBJ2-7; 7 bases are a match to TRBD1. J lost 2 bases, V lost 5 bases, and 12 bases had no gene match. This CDR3 contains 16 residues. The germline V gene has CDR1 MDHEN and CDR2 SYDVKM.

Worth noting for this clone: The same CDR3 also results from other DNA sequences found in this sample. CDR3 region: CASSRQGAVETQYF. CDR3 nucleotide sequence: TGTGCCAGCAGCCGACAGGGGGCTGTCGAGACCCAGTACTTC. J is TRBJ2-5 and V is TRBV5-4; TRBD1 aligns across 10 bases. The CDR3 spans 14 residues. Trimming took 4 bases from V and 5 from J; bases not matched to a gene: 5. CDR1 is SGHNT, CDR2 YYREEE, per germline (reference sequence).

A remark on this clone: Additional DNA sequences in this sample encode the identical CDR3. The rearrangement uses TRBV4-1 and TRBJ2-7; 8 bases are shared with TRBD2. The germline V gene has CDR1 MGHRA and CDR2 YSYEKL. Losses at the gene ends were 1 base for V and 1 base for J; bases not matched to a gene: 3. This CDR3 spans 15 amino acids. The CDR3 region is CASSQGLASSYEQYF. DNA of the CDR3: TGCGCCAGCAGCCAAGGACTAGCGAGTTCCTACGAGCAGTACTTC.

In nucleotides, the CDR3 is TGTGCCAGTAGCGACGGGGGGTCCTTCTCCTACGAGCAGTACTTC. Residues: CASSDGGSFSYEQYF. The V and J genes are TRBV19 and TRBJ2-7; 7 bases align to TRBD2. CDR1 LNHDA and CDR2 SQIVND come from the germline V gene (reference sequence). The CDR3 totals 15 residues. V trimming: 6 bases; J trimming: 0 bases; junction bases outside the gene matches: 8.

The chain uses TRBV19 and TRBJ2-1; 10 bases line up with TRBD2. CDR3 length equals 15 residues. Germline CDR1 reads LNHDA; CDR2 reads SQIVND (reference sequence). Unmatched junction bases numbered 7, after V lost 4 bases and J lost 7 bases. The CDR3 sequence is CASSNLAGVINEQFF. In DNA form, the CDR3 reads TGTGCCAGTAGTAACCTAGCGGGAGTGATAAATGAGCAGTTCTTC. Together with reference TRBV19 and TRBJ2-1, the CDR3 gives the full variable domain: DGGITQSPKYLFRKEGQNVTLSCEQNLNHDAMYWYRQDPGQGLRLIYYSQIVNDFQKGDIAEGYSVSREKKESFPLTVTSAQKNPTAFYLCASSNLAGVINEQFFGPGTRLTVL.

The chain employs TRBV6-5 and TRBJ1-5; TRBD1 might be the D (5 bases). Looked up from germline, CDR1 is MNHEY and CDR2 is SVGAGI. V lost 0 bases, J lost 6 bases, and 12 bases lay in between. The CDR3 spans 15 residues. The CDR3 reads CASSYSAGQGQPQHF. CDR3 DNA: TGTGCCAGCAGTTACTCCGCAGGGCAGGGTCAGCCCCAGCATTTT.

The chain recombines TRBV18 with TRBJ1-3; D is perhaps TRBD1 (6 bases). The V and J ends lost 3 bases and 4 bases respectively, with 10 bases between them. The CDR3 has 14 amino acids. CDR1 and CDR2 from the germline V gene are KGHSH and LQKENI. CDR3 DNA sequence: TGTGCCAGCTCACCGGGGGCAGCAGGAAACACCATATATTTT. As protein: CASSPGAAGNTIYF. Looking up the rest from reference TRBV18 and TRBJ1-3 gives the full variable domain: NAGVMQNPRHLVRRRGQEARLRCSPMKGHSHVYWYRQLPEEGLKFMVYLQKENIIDESGMPKERFSAEFPKEGPSILRIQQVVRGDSAAYFCASSPGAAGNTIYFGEGSWLTVV.

This chain connects TRBV18 to TRBJ2-7, with a weak D call TRBD1 (5 bases). Trimming left V 3 bases short and J 5 bases short, with 14 bases between. Germline V gene data show CDR1 as KGHSH and CDR2 as LQKENI. The CDR3 extends over 14 amino acids. This CDR3 reads CASSPTTDFNEQYF. The CDR3 DNA is TGTGCCAGCTCACCTACGACAGACTTCAACGAGCAGTACTTC.

This chain connects TRBV11-2 to TRBJ2-7, with D possibly being TRBD2 (5 bases). Germline V CDR1 and CDR2: SGHAT, FQNNGV. This CDR3 comprises 13 residues. V was cut by 8 bases and J by 7 bases, with 18 bases left in between. The CDR3 nucleotides read TGTGCCAGCGGGCGGACTGTCTACGGGGAGCAGTACTTC. The encoded protein is CASGRTVYGEQYF.

The rearrangement joins TRBV10-3 to TRBJ1-4; a weak D match, TRBD1 (6 bases). Germline V gene data show CDR1 as ENHRY and CDR2 as SYGVKD. Trimming cost V 8 bases and J 5 bases, with 15 bases left between them. This CDR3 is built from 14 residues. Written as DNA, the CDR3 is TGTGCCATCGGTGGGCAGGGGCAAAATGAAAAACTGTTTTTT. Its translation: CAIGGQGQNEKLFF.

The chain recombines TRBV18 with TRBJ2-7, with 7 positions matching TRBD1. This CDR3 comprises 14 residues. J lost 1 base, V lost 4 bases, and 4 bases had no gene match. Germline CDR1 KGHSH, CDR2 LQKENI. CDR3 residues: CASSRMGQSYEQYF. CDR3 DNA sequence: TGTGCCAGCTCACGGATGGGACAGTCCTACGAGCAGTACTTC.

The chain recombines TRBV19 with TRBJ2-5; the match to TRBD2 covers 11 bases. This CDR3 contains 15 residues. With 6 bases clipped from V and 5 bases from J, the junction kept 8 bases outside the gene matches. Germline CDR1 and CDR2: LNHDA and SQIVND (reference sequence). The CDR3 nucleotides read TGTGCCAGTAGGTCCGGGACTAGCGGTGGGGAGACCCAGTACTTC. Its protein is CASRSGTSGGETQYF.

The chain is built from TRBV2 and TRBJ2-4; 10 bases align to TRBD1. Germline CDR1 is SNHLY and CDR2 is FYNNEI. The V gene end was trimmed by 5 bases and the J gene end by 8 bases; junction bases not matched to a gene: 3. CDR3 size: 13 residues. CDR3 DNA sequence: TGTGCCAGCAGTCGGGACAGGGGTGACATTCAGTACTTC. This sequence encodes CASSRDRGDIQYF. The full variable domain, its missing parts supplied by reference TRBV2 and TRBJ2-4, is EPEVTQTPSHQVTQMGQEVILRCVPISNHLYFYWYRQILGQKVEFLVSFYNNEISEKSEIFDDQFSVERPDGSNFTLKIRSTKLEDSAMYFCASSRDRGDIQYFGAGTRLSVL.

The chain combines TRBV4-1 with TRBJ1-2; the match to TRBD1 covers 8 bases. CDR1 is MGHRA, CDR2 YSYEKL, per germline. V shed 1 base and J 6 bases; nucleotides not matched to a gene: 4. This CDR3 spans 14 amino acids. CDR3 region: CASSQVGRGHGYTF. CDR3 nucleotide sequence: TGCGCCAGCAGCCAAGTTGGCAGGGGGCATGGCTACACCTTC.

The chain couples TRBV7-2 to TRBJ1-4, with D perhaps TRBD1 (5 bases). The length of the CDR3 is 14 residues. Germline V gene lookup returns CDR1 SGHTA and CDR2 FQGNSA. V was cut by 0 bases and J by 10 bases, with 12 bases left in between. CDR3 DNA: TGTGCCAGCAGCTTAGCCTTAGGGGTTCGAAAACTGTTTTTT. It is translated as CASSLALGVRKLFF.

The rearrangement joins TRBV7-9 to TRBJ2-2; D is perhaps TRBD1 (5 bases). Trimming took off 1 base at V and 4 bases at J, with 7 bases between the two ends. The CDR3 runs to 14 residues. From germline, CDR1 is SEHNR and CDR2 FQNEAQ (reference sequence). The CDR3 region is CASSLGGLTGELFF. The CDR3, as DNA: TGTGCCAGCAGCTTAGGGGGCCTCACCGGGGAGCTGTTTTTT. Filled out from reference TRBV7-9 and TRBJ2-2, the complete variable domain reads DTGVSQNPRHKITKRGQNVTFRCDPISEHNRLYWYRQTLGQGPEFLTYFQNEAQLEKSRLLSDRFSAERPKGSFSTLEIQRTEQGDSAMYLCASSLGGLTGELFFGEGSRLTVL.

The gene calls are TRBV4-1 and TRBJ2-7; 10 bases match TRBD2. The germline V gene encodes CDR1 MGHRA and CDR2 YSYEKL. The CDR3 extends over 16 amino acids. V trimming: 1 base; J trimming: 0 bases; junction bases outside the gene matches: 3. Here the CDR3 reads CASSQVGLADSYEQYF. The CDR3 coding sequence is TGCGCCAGCAGCCAAGTCGGACTAGCGGACTCCTACGAGCAGTACTTC.

The chain couples TRBV29-1 to TRBJ2-1, with TRBD2 matching over 10 bases. Trimming took 4 bases from V and 7 from J; bases not matched to a gene: 4. The CDR3 totals 13 residues. Germline V gives CDR1 SQVTM, CDR2 ANQGSEA. The CDR3 DNA reads as TGCAGCGTTGGTGGGACTAGCGCTAATGAGCAGTTCTTC. It encodes CSVGGTSANEQFF.

The chain uses TRBV19 and TRBJ1-2; 7 positions match TRBD1. Per germline, CDR1 LNHDA and CDR2 SQIVND (reference sequence). After removal of 5 bases from V and 4 bases from J, the junction contained 10 bases not matched to a gene. CDR3 length: 15 residues. CDR3 DNA: TGTGCCAGTAGTGATCCCGGGACAGAGCCCTATGGCTACACCTTC. Translated: CASSDPGTEPYGYTF.

The chain is built from TRBV18 and TRBJ1-2, with D perhaps TRBD1 (5 bases). V gave up 3 bases and J gave up 6 bases, with 11 bases separating them. This CDR3 comprises 13 residues. The germline CDR1 and CDR2 sequences are KGHSH and LQKENI. CDR3 amino acids: CASSPARADGYTF. The CDR3 nucleotides read TGTGCCAGCTCACCGGCCAGGGCGGATGGCTACACCTTC.

This rearrangement joins TRBV11-1 to TRBJ1-1; D call uncertain. Germline CDR1 SGHAT, CDR2 FQDESV (reference sequence). CDR3 length: 13 residues. V lost 6 bases and J lost 5, with 13 bases in between. CDR3 amino acids: CASRRREGTEAFF. The DNA of the CDR3 is TGTGCCAGCAGACGACGGGAAGGGACTGAAGCTTTCTTT. The full variable domain, in which reference TRBV11-1 and TRBJ1-1 provide the parts outside the CDR3, is EAEVAQSPRYKITEKSQAVAFWCDPISGHATLYWYRQILGQGPELLVQFQDESVVDDSQLPKDRFSAERLKGVDSTLKIQPAELGDSAMYLCASRRREGTEAFFGQGTRLTVV.